The rows below give T cell receptor beta chains drawn from one sample of a study of brain T cells in children with intractable seizures. Only in-frame clones appear in the TCRdb table, and some are missing; sequencing was by immunoSEQ multiplex PCR. The sample consists of 95,000 to 120,000 clones, 90% to 95% of them appearing once. The sequenced sample was peripheral blood, obtained at surgery. All receptors derive from a boy younger than two with hemimegalencephaly and intractable seizures. Each CDR3 is given with its conserved first and last residue. A D gene is named only where the DNA matches it firmly. Clone size is given for some rows only: seen once, a few or many times, or a class if the clone is expanded.

>TRBJ1-5|TRBV28|-|-
TGTGCCTCCCAGGGAGGGAACAGCAATCAGCCCCAGCATTTT
CASQGGNSNQPQHF
>TRBJ2-7|TRBV5-1|-|-
TGCGCCAGCAGCGGTGTCGAACCCTACGAGCAGTACTTC
CASSGVEPYEQYF
>TRBJ2-1|TRBV7-9|-|-
TGTGCCAGCAGCCAAGCCCAGGATATTCATGAGCAGTTCTTC
CASSQAQDIHEQFF
>TRBJ2-7|TRBV27|-|-
TGTGCCAGCAGCCCGACGGGGGATACCTACGAGCAGTACTTC
CASSPTGDTYEQYF
>TRBJ2-2|TRBV11-1|once|-
TGTGCCAGCAGCACAGGGTCCACCGGGGAGCTGTTTTTT
CASSTGSTGELFF
>TRBJ1-5|TRBV5-1|-|-
TGCGCCAGCAGCTTGGAAAGGGGCCTCAGCAATCAGCCCCAGCATTTT
CASSLERGLSNQPQHF
>TRBJ2-5|TRBV9|-|TRBD2
TGTGCCAGCAGCTTCCAAGCGGGAGGGCCTGGGGAGACCCAGTACTTC
CASSFQAGGPGETQYF
>TRBJ2-7|TRBV14|-|TRBD2
TGTGCCAGCAGCCGCATGGGGAGGGGTCGTACCTACGAGCAGTACTTC
CASSRMGRGRTYEQYF
>TRBJ1-2|TRBV2|-|TRBD1
TGTGCCAGCACCTGGGACAGTTACTATGGCTACACCTTC
CASTWDSYYGYTF
>TRBJ1-3|TRBV4-1|-|-
TGCGCCAGCAGCCCACCCCAGTACGGTGCTGGAAACACCATATATTTT
CASSPPQYGAGNTIYF
>TRBJ1-1|TRBV21-1|-|-
TGTGCCAGCAGCATAATCACCGGACGGAACACTGAAGCTTTCTTT
CASSIITGRNTEAFF
>TRBJ1-2|TRBV6-5|-|TRBD1
TGTGCCAGCAGCCCACAGGGGCCTTATGGCTACACCTTC
CASSPQGPYGYTF
>TRBJ2-3|TRBV29-1|-|-
TGCAGCTCCGTGAGGGAAAGCACAGATACGCAGTATTTT
CSSVRESTDTQYF
>TRBJ1-6|TRBV27|once|-
TGTGCCAGCAGTTTTGGACGAAGACCCCTCCACTTT
CASSFGRRPLHF
>TRBJ2-1|TRBV9|-|TRBD2
TGTGCCAGCAGCGCCTCTACTAGCGGGATCTACAATGAGCAGTTCTTC
CASSASTSGIYNEQFF
>TRBJ2-5|TRBV6-5|-|-
TGTGCCAGCAGTTCCACCCAAGAGACCCAGTACTTC
CASSSTQETQYF
>TRBJ2-3|TRBV5-1|once|-
TGCGCCAGCAGCCCGGAAAGCACAGATACGCAGTATTTT
CASSPESTDTQYF
>TRBJ2-1|TRBV5-1|-|TRBD2
TGCGCCAGCAGCTTGCAACCGCGGGAGGGAGACAATGAGCAGTTCTTC
CASSLQPREGDNEQFF
>TRBJ2-1|TRBV6-2/TRBV6-3|-|TRBD2
TGTGCCAGCAGTACCGGGACTAGTTGGGGTGAGCAGTTCTTC
CASSTGTSWGEQFF
>TRBJ1-2|TRBV3-1/TRBV3-2|-|-
TGTGCCAGCAGCCAAGTCACTCTTTCGGGCTACACCTTC
CASSQVTLSGYTF
>TRBJ1-6|TRBV18|-|-
TGTGCCAGCTCACCTGTGGGGGGGTTATCCTCCTATAATTCACCCCTCCACTTT
CASSPVGGLSSYNSPLHF
>TRBJ2-1|TRBV4-3|-|TRBD2
TGCGCCAGCAGCCAAGATAGAGCGGGAGTTTTCCATGAGCAGTTCTTC
CASSQDRAGVFHEQFF
>TRBJ2-1|TRBV5-4|-|-
TGTGCCAGCAGCTTTTCCAGCTCCTACAATGAGCAGTTCTTC
CASSFSSSYNEQFF
>TRBJ1-2|TRBV28|once|-
TGTGCCAGCTGCGGGCAGGCTGACTACACCTTC
CASCGQADYTF
>TRBJ1-1|TRBV5-1|-|-
TGCGCCAGCAGCTTGGTAGACACTGAAGCTTTCTTT
CASSLVDTEAFF
>TRBJ2-7|TRBV2|-|-
TGTGCCAGCAGTCAATTGGCCTACGAGCAGTACTTC
CASSQLAYEQYF
>TRBJ2-2|TRBV4-1|-|-
TGCGCCAGCAGCCATATAGGGCCCGGGGAGCTGTTTTTT
CASSHIGPGELFF
>TRBJ1-1|TRBV5-1|-|-
TGCGCCAGCAGCTTGGACAGACCCAACACTGAAGCTTTCTTT
CASSLDRPNTEAFF
>TRBJ1-6|TRBV10-2|-|-
TGCGCCAGCAGTGACGGGTATTCACCCCTCCACTTT
CASSDGYSPLHF
>TRBJ2-2|TRBV29-1|-|-
TGCAGCGTTGTCTTCTGGGGGCTCACCGGGGAGCTGTTTTTT
CSVVFWGLTGELFF
>TRBJ1-5|TRBV28|-|-
TGTGCCAGCATCGTGGGGGCAGATAGCAATCAGCCCCAGCATTTT
CASIVGADSNQPQHF
>TRBJ1-6|TRBV12-5|-|-
TGTGCTAGTGGTTTGTTGACGAGTAACTCACCCCTCCACTTT
CASGLLTSNSPLHF
>TRBJ2-7|TRBV19|once|TRBD2
TGTGCCAGTAGTGTCCAACCGGGACTAGCGGGAGGCGAGCAGTACTTC
CASSVQPGLAGGEQYF
>TRBJ2-3|TRBV5-4|-|-
TGTGCCAGCAGCTTGGTACCGGGAATCAACACAGATACGCAGTATTTT
CASSLVPGINTDTQYF
>TRBJ2-7|TRBV3-1/TRBV3-2|-|-
TGTGCCAGCAGCCAAGATATCGTCCAGGGTTGGGAGCAGTACTTC
CASSQDIVQGWEQYF